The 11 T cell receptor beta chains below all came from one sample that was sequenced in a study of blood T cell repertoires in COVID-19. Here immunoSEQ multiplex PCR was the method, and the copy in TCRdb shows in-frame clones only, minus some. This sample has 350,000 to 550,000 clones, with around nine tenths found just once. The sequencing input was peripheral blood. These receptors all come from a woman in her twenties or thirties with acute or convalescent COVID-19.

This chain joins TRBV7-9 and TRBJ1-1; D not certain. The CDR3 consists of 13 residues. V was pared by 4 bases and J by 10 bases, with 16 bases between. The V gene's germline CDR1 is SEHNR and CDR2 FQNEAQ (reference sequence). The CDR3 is CASSYRDLDGAFF. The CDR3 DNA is TGTGCCAGCAGCTACCGGGATCTGGACGGAGCTTTCTTT.

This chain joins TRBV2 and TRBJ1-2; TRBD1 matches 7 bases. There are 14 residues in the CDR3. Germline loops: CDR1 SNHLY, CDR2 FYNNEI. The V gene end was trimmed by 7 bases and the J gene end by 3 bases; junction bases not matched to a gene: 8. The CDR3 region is CASKNRGADYGYTF. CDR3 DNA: TGTGCCAGCAAGAACAGGGGCGCCGACTATGGCTACACCTTC.

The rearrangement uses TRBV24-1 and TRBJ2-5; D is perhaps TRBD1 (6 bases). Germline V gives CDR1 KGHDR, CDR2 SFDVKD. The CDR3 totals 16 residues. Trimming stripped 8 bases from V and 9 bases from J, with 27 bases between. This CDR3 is CATINGARDTLGSQYF. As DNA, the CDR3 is TGTGCCACCATCAATGGGGCCCGGGACACCCTGGGGTCCCAGTACTTC.

In DNA, the CDR3 is TGTGCCAGCAGCTTTACACAAGGACTAGCTAACTATGGCTACACCTTC. Protein: CASSFTQGLANYGYTF. The chain combines TRBV5-6 with TRBJ1-2; no definite D call. Germline CDR1 and CDR2: SGHDT and YYEEEE. The CDR3 is 16 amino acids. V dropped 2 bases and J dropped 0 bases, with 14 bases sitting between them.

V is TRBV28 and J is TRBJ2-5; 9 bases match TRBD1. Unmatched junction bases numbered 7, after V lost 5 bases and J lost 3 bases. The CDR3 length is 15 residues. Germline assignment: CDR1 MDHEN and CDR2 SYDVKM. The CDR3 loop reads CASSGLGQGEETQYF. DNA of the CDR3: TGTGCCAGCAGTGGCCTGGGACAGGGAGAAGAGACCCAGTACTTC.

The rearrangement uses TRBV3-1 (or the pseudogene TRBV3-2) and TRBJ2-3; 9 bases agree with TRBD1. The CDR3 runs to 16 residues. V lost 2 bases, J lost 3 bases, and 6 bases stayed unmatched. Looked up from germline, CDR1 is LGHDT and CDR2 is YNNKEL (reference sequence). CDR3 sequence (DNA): TGTGCCAGCAGCCAAAAAGGGACAGGGCCAACAGATACGCAGTATTTT. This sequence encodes CASSQKGTGPTDTQYF.

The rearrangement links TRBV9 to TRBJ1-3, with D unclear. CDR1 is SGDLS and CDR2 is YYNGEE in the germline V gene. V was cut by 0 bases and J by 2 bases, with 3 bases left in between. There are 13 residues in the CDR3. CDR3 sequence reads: CASSVAAGNTIYF. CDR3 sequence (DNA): TGTGCCAGCAGCGTAGCTGCTGGAAACACCATATATTTT.

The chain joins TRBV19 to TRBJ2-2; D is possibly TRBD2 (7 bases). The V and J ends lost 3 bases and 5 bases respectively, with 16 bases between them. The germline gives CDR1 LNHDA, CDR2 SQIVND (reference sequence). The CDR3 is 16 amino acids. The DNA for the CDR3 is TGTGCCAGTAGTATTCCGGGGGGCTTACGGACCGGGGAGCTGTTTTTT. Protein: CASSIPGGLRTGELFF.

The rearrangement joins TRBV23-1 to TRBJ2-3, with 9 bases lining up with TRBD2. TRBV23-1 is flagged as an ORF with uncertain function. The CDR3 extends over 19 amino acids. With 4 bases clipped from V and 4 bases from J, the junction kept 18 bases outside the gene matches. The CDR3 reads CASSRHERGDRTNADTQYF. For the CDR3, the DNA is TGCGCCAGCAGTCGCCACGAGCGGGGGGACCGCACTAATGCAGATACGCAGTATTTT.

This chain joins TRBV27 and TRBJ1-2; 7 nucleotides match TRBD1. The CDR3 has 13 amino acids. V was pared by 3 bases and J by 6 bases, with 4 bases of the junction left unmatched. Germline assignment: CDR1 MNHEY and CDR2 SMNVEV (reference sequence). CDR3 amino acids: CASSFRQGDGYTF. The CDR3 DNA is TGTGCCAGCAGTTTCCGACAGGGAGATGGCTACACCTTC.

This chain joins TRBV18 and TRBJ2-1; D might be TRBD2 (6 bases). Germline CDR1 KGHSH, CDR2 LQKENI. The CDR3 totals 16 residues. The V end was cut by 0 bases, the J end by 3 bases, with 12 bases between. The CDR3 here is CASSPPLLTSYNEQFF. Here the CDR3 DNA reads TGTGCCAGCTCACCACCGCTCCTGACTAGCTACAATGAGCAGTTCTTC.